There are a few counts of the clone carrying this T cell receptor (beta chain). Its antigen is not known. Germline lookup yields CDR1 SGHRS and CDR2 YFSETQ. V lost 0 bases and J 2 bases, leaving 3 bases between the germline ends. CDR3 length: 12 amino acids. The data were taken from a study of cytomegalovirus exposure and HLA in healthy donors. The overall study: Later, an analysis reported that the 110 or so validation repertoires had used the same platform as the approximately 670 first-cohort repertoires.

Profiling relied on immunoSEQ multiplex PCR, and the TCRdb table lists in-frame clones only, not all of them. This table has 180,000 or so clones, about 86% appearing once. Points from the study as a whole: Investigators reported approximately 170 TCR beta chains as tied to cytomegalovirus. Diagnosis of cytomegalovirus status made by the classifier reportedly showed high specificity and sensitivity.

Sequencing was done on a sample of PBMCs. The clonotype originates from a woman aged 30 to 39 in good health and CMV-seronegative. This sequence joins TRBV5-1 and TRBJ2-7; D remains ambiguous. The CDR3 DNA reads as TGCGCCAGCAGCTTGGGAGCCTACGAGCAGTACTTC. Its protein product is CASSLGAYEQYF. Based on the CDR3 plus reference TRBV5-1 and TRBJ2-7, the full variable domain is KAGVTQTPRYLIKTRGQQVTLSCSPISGHRSVSWYQQTPGQGLQFLFEYFSETQRNKGNFPGRFSGRQFSNSRSEMNVSTLELGDSALYLCASSLGAYEQYFGPGTRLTVT.